This T cell receptor beta chain appears in the sequencing data of a study of spatial heterogeneity in lung cancer. Study-wide background: Alpha-chain sequences were detected in numbers that were consistently lower than beta-chain sequences.

TCRdb re-analysed the 5' RACE reads in MiXCR, keeping a single row per CDR3 protein. The sample includes 40,000 or so distinct CDR3 sequences, about 5% of them seen just once. Time point meaning: sample taken at primary tumor resection. Unsorted samples of tumor, nontumor lung or frozen PBMC had their whole RNA sequenced. Trimming stripped 7 bases from V and 2 bases from J, with 11 bases between. The CDR3 has 13 amino acids. Germline V gene data show CDR1 as MNHEY and CDR2 as SVGAGI. This clonotype came up many times. This TCR was recovered from a female donor with early-stage non-small cell lung cancer. The sequencing here drew on PBMCs, taken at surgery. The chain carries TRBV6-5 and TRBJ1-1; D is perhaps TRBD1 (5 bases). CDR3 amino acids: CASTMTANTEAFF. As DNA, the CDR3 is TGTGCCAGCACTATGACAGCCAACACTGAAGCTTTCTTT.